This TCR beta chain was obtained from a study of cytomegalovirus exposure and HLA in healthy donors. Study background: Most genotyped donors, roughly 83% of about 400, had Caucasian-associated genetic ancestry. Points from the study as a whole: An assumption of roughly uniform sequencing depth across donors underlay the presence/absence analyses.

The CDR3 has 14 amino acids. CDR1 is SNHLY, CDR2 FYNNEI, per germline. About this clone: Its antigen is currently unknown. One junction end does not reproduce the germline sequence, and a read error may be involved.

The PCR used 60 Vbeta and 13 Jbeta primers. In the original processing: Later work found 65 million to 90 million unique TCR beta chains, with 9.5 million to 12 million shared. The data were produced by immunoSEQ multiplex PCR, yet TCRdb's version contains in-frame clones alone and is incomplete. D and trimming were read from the DNA, whereas the V and J calls and clone size are those reported in that table. The sample carries over 150,000 clones, about four fifths recorded once. V usage is TRBV2 and J usage is TRBJ1-4; D ambiguous. The source material was PBMCs. This receptor was taken from a man aged 18 to 29 in good health and CMV-seronegative. CDR3 protein: CANSPRSLNEKLFF. The DNA for the CDR3 is TGTGCCAACAGTCCCCGGTCACTCAATGAAAAACTGTTTTTT.